This T cell receptor (beta chain) was identified during a study of OX40 agonist ivuxolimab in advanced cancers. Across the whole study: The patients received agonistic anti-OX40 (CD134) antibody ivuxolimab.

V shed 5 bases and J 6 bases; nucleotides not matched to a gene: 5. The CDR3 length is 13 residues. Germline loops: CDR1 MNHEY, CDR2 SMNVEV (reference sequence). A note on this clone: Its antigen is unknown.

This table comes from immunoSEQ multiplex PCR, and its TCRdb copy is limited to in-frame clones, with some not included. The sample consists of about 58,000 clones, roughly 80% of them appearing once. Findings and limits, study-wide: At doses 0.1 to 3.0 mg/kg, CD4+ and CD8+ clones expanded. In CD8+ T cells, expanded clones were on average more numerous than in CD4+.

The receptor comes from an adult with an advanced solid tumor such as melanoma, head and neck, liver or kidney cancer. Source: CD4+ or CD8+ T cells sorted from blood, taken in a trial of the OX40 agonist ivuxolimab. J is TRBJ1-2 and V is TRBV27; 8 positions match TRBD1. CDR3 DNA: TGTGCCAGCAGTACTCGGACAGGGAATGGCTACACCTTC. Amino acid sequence: CASSTRTGNGYTF.